These T cell receptor beta chains were read from a single sample in a study of identifying expanded T cells in peripheral blood. Profiling relied on immunoSEQ multiplex PCR, and the TCRdb table lists in-frame clones only, not all of them. The data hold about 78,000 clones, with more than 75% observed a single time. The sequencing sample was made of blood. These receptors originate from a person aged 18 to 70 in good health. CDR3s include the opening cysteine and the closing phenylalanine or tryptophan. The D gene is left open where the match is weak. Not all rows give a size; the values are once, few, many and, for expanded clones, a class.

>-|TRBV27|-|14|TRBJ1-5
TGTGCCAGCAGCCCGGACCTGATCGGACAGCCCCAGCATTTT
CASSPDLIGQPQHF
>TRBD1|TRBV6-5|few|15|TRBJ1-3
TGTGCCAGCAGTTACTCGACAGGGGTTGGAAACACCATATATTTT
CASSYSTGVGNTIYF
>-|TRBV4-1|-|15|TRBJ2-3
TGCGCCAGCAGCCAAGAGGGGACACACACAGATACGCAGTATTTT
CASSQEGTHTDTQYF
>TRBD1|TRBV5-1|-|13|TRBJ1-2
TGCGCCAGCAGCCCCTTGGGACAGGGAGGCTACACCTTC
CASSPLGQGGYTF
>-|TRBV5-4|once|15|TRBJ2-3
TGTGCCAGCAGCCTATCGGGACCGAGGGTAGATACGCAGTATTTT
CASSLSGPRVDTQYF
>-|TRBV19|-|17|TRBJ1-1
TGTGCCAGTAGTGTCGCTTTTCGGCTCCCCATGAACACTGAAGCTTTCTTT
CASSVAFRLPMNTEAFF
>-|TRBV19|-|15|TRBJ2-5
TGTGCCAGTAGTATGAGCAGGGTAAAGGGAGAGACCCAGTACTTC
CASSMSRVKGETQYF
>-|TRBV5-6|once|14|TRBJ1-2
TGTGCCAGCAGCCCCTCGGGAGGGTACTATGGCTACACCTTC
CASSPSGGYYGYTF
>-|TRBV2|-|13|TRBJ2-5
TGTGCCAGCAGTGAAGCAGGGGCTCCGAGCATGTACTTC
CASSEAGAPSMYF
>TRBD1|TRBV7-2|-|16|TRBJ2-3
TGTGCCAGCAGCCCCCCGGGGGACAGGAGAACAGATACGCAGTATTTT
CASSPPGDRRTDTQYF
>-|TRBV28|-|15|TRBJ2-2
TGTGCCAGCAGTTTATTGGGCCTCAACACCGGGGAGCTGTTTTTT
CASSLLGLNTGELFF
>-|TRBV7-2|-|14|TRBJ2-5
TGTGCCAGCAGCCTTATCCGGGCCCAAGAGACCCAGTACTTC
CASSLIRAQETQYF
>-|TRBV7-2|-|15|TRBJ2-7
TGTGCCAGCAGCGTTGGACTCCACGCCTCCTACGAGCAGTACTTC
CASSVGLHASYEQYF
>TRBD1|TRBV2|-|14|TRBJ2-7
TGTGCCAGCCTTCAGGACAGGGGAAACTACGAGCAGTACTTC
CASLQDRGNYEQYF
>-|TRBV4-3|-|16|TRBJ2-3
TGCGCCAGCAGCCAAGGTGGCGGGGGCGGGACAGATACGCAGTATTTT
CASSQGGGGGTDTQYF
>-|TRBV13|once|12|TRBJ2-2
TGTGCCAGCAGCTTATACACCGGGGAGCTGTTTTTT
CASSLYTGELFF
>-|TRBV7-9|once|14|TRBJ2-1
TGTGCCAGCAGCTTATTCAGCTCCTACAATGAGCAGTTCTTC
CASSLFSSYNEQFF